These 9 T cell receptor beta chains originate from one sample sequenced in a study of CD8 T cells in ankylosing spondylitis. TCRdb reanalysed the 5' RACE reads using MiXCR and keeps one entry per CDR3 protein. The table has about 210,000 distinct CDR3 sequences, roughly 8.2% seen once. Sequenced sample: blood, either unsorted or a sorted T cell fraction (not recorded which). The receptors were sampled from a female donor with ankylosing spondylitis or in good health (not recorded which).

This clonotype came up many times. The chain links TRBV10-3 to TRBJ2-6; D ambiguous. CDR3 length: 15 residues. Germline loops: CDR1 ENHRY, CDR2 SYGVKD. Trimming shortened V by 6 bases and J by 2 bases, and 11 bases separated the two germline ends. In DNA form, the CDR3 reads TGTGCCATCAGCGCCTTAGGCGCTGGGGCCAACGTCCTGACTTTC. Protein product: CAISALGAGANVLTF.

This clonotype has a handful of counts. The rearrangement links TRBV20-1 to TRBJ2-3; TRBD2 matches 9 bases. Germline assignment: CDR1 DFQATT and CDR2 SNEGSKA (reference sequence). The CDR3 runs 15 residues. V lost 5 bases, J lost 2 bases, and 8 bases stayed unmatched. The CDR3 DNA sequence: TGCAGTGCTCGACAGACTAGCGGAAACACAGATACGCAGTATTTT. This translates into CSARQTSGNTDTQYF.

The chain joins TRBV7-2 to TRBJ2-2; no firm D call. Germline-derived CDR1 and CDR2 are SGHTA and FQGNSA. The CDR3 is 13 residues long. V lost 3 bases and J lost 7, with 9 bases in between. CDR3 sequence reads: CASSFERLGELFF. CDR3 nucleotides: TGTGCCAGCAGCTTCGAACGGCTCGGGGAGCTGTTTTTT.

This clonotype was counted ten times or more. The CDR3 reads CASSSDSPNQPQHF. As DNA, the CDR3 is TGCGCCAGCAGCTCTGACAGTCCAAATCAGCCCCAGCATTTT. V and J are TRBV5-1 and TRBJ1-5; tentative D call: TRBD1 (5 bases). Germline CDR1 is SGHRS and CDR2 is YFSETQ. CDR3 length: 14 residues. The V gene lost 3 bases and the J gene lost 4 bases, with 11 bases spanning the gap. The full variable domain, rest sourced from reference TRBV5-1 and TRBJ1-5, is KAGVTQTPRYLIKTRGQQVTLSCSPISGHRSVSWYQQTPGQGLQFLFEYFSETQRNKGNFPGRFSGRQFSNSRSEMNVSTLELGDSALYLCASSSDSPNQPQHFGDGTRLSIL.

This clonotype was observed at least ten times. V is TRBV2 and J is TRBJ2-2; possibly TRBD1 or TRBD2 for D (5 bases each). Germline assignment: CDR1 SNHLY and CDR2 FYNNEI. Trimming took off 1 base at V and 11 bases at J, with 11 bases between the two ends. This CDR3 has 13 residues. CDR3 DNA sequence: TGTGCCAGCAGTGAAGTGAGGGGCGCTGAGCTGTTTTTT. This encodes CASSEVRGAELFF.

This clonotype has at least ten counts. J is TRBJ2-7 and V is TRBV29-1, with D perhaps matching TRBD1 or TRBD2 (6 bases each). This CDR3 is 13 amino acids long. CDR1 and CDR2 (germline): SQVTM, ANQGSEA. V was clipped by 3 bases and J by 5 bases, with 14 bases between them. The CDR3 sequence is CSVDGGRRHEQYF. For the CDR3, the DNA is TGCAGCGTTGATGGGGGGCGCCGGCACGAGCAGTACTTC.

This chain connects TRBV29-1 to TRBJ2-7; weak D call: TRBD1 (6 bases). The CDR3 length is 14 residues. Per germline, CDR1 SQVTM and CDR2 ANQGSEA. V was clipped by 2 bases and J by 1 base, with 12 bases between them. CDR3 protein: CSVEQGNDSYEQYF. CDR3 DNA: TGCAGCGTTGAACAGGGGAACGATTCCTACGAGCAGTACTTC.

The sample holds many counts of this clonotype. The chain couples TRBV7-2 to TRBJ2-3, with TRBD1 matching 8 bases. Germline V gene data show CDR1 as SGHTA and CDR2 as FQGNSA. J lost 11 bases, V lost 8 bases, and 12 bases had no gene match. CDR3 size: 13 residues. In nucleotides, the CDR3 is TGTGCCAGCTTCCGGACAGGGTCGATGTTGCAGTATTTT. Its translation is CASFRTGSMLQYF.

Ten or more counts support this clonotype. The rearrangement uses TRBV6-1 and TRBJ1-5, with D maybe TRBD1 (5 bases). The CDR3 length is 13 residues. CDR1 and CDR2 from the germline V gene are MNHNS and SASEGT. V lost 8 bases to trimming and J lost 7 bases, with 15 bases between them. The CDR3 loop is CASGRGVGQPQHF. The CDR3 region has the DNA TGTGCCAGCGGCCGGGGGGTGGGACAGCCCCAGCATTTT.